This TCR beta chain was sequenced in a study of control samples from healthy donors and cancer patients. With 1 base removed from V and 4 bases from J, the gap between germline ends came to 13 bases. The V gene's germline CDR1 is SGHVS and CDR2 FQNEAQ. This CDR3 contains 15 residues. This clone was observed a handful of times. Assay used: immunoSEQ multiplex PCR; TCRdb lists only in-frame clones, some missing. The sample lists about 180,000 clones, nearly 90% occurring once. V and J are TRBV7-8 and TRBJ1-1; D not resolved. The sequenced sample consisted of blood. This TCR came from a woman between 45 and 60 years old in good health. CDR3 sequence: CASSLEALFSTEAFF. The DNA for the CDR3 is TGTGCCAGCAGCTTAGAGGCCCTCTTCTCCACTGAAGCTTTCTTT.